Listed below are T cell receptor beta chains from one sample, sequenced in a study of shared clonotypes between healthy human individuals. Only in-frame clones appear in the TCRdb table, and some are missing; sequencing was by immunoSEQ multiplex PCR. Of about 2.4 million clones listed, approximately 93% are singletons. Material: naive CD4+ T cells from PBMCs. These receptors were collected from a man aged 18 to 30 in good health. Some clones in this sample may be carry-over from other donors' samples. Both conserved end residues are part of each CDR3. D genes are given only for firm matches. The size field is filled for only some rows; it gives once, few, many or a size class.

-	12	-	TRBJ1-3	TRBV2	CASSEGGNTIYF	TGTGCCAGCAGTGAAGGGGGAAACACCATATATTTT
TRBD1	13	-	TRBJ2-7	TRBV30	CAWSPGTGREQYF	TGTGCCTGGAGTCCCGGGACAGGGAGGGAGCAGTACTTC
-	13	-	TRBJ1-5	TRBV7-8	CASSLRTSQPQHF	TGTGCCAGCAGCCTACGGACTAGCCAGCCCCAGCATTTT
-	14	once	TRBJ2-7	TRBV30	CAWSAISVGGEQYF	TGTGCCTGGAGTGCGATTTCCGTCGGTGGTGAGCAGTACTTC
TRBD1	13	-	TRBJ2-3	TRBV6-1	CASKTGSTDTQYF	TGTGCCAGCAAGACAGGGAGCACAGATACGCAGTATTTT
TRBD1	15	-	TRBJ1-5	TRBV7-2	CASSVDRESNQPQHF	TGTGCCAGCAGCGTAGACAGGGAGAGCAATCAGCCCCAGCATTTT
-	12	-	TRBJ2-3	TRBV11-2	CASGQGWDTQYF	TGTGCCAGCGGACAAGGATGGGATACGCAGTATTTT
TRBD1	14	-	TRBJ1-5	TRBV9	CASSPGTGGQPQHF	TGTGCCAGCAGCCCCGGGACAGGGGGTCAGCCCCAGCATTTT
-	13	-	TRBJ2-2	TRBV6-6	CASSQREKGELFF	TGTGCCAGCAGTCAAAGGGAGAAAGGGGAGCTGTTTTTT
-	13	-	TRBJ2-3	TRBV7-9	CASSRPSTDTQYF	TGTGCCAGCAGCCGTCCTAGCACAGATACGCAGTATTTT
-	16	-	TRBJ2-4	TRBV2	CASRFTSELAKNIQYF	TGTGCCAGCAGATTCACCTCAGAGCTAGCCAAAAACATTCAGTACTTC
TRBD2	16	-	TRBJ2-2	TRBV6-6	CASSPSSGVFTGELFF	TGTGCCAGCAGTCCCTCTAGCGGAGTTTTCACCGGGGAGCTGTTTTTT
-	15	-	TRBJ2-3	TRBV5-4	CASSLDGRPTDTQYF	TGTGCCAGCAGCTTGGATGGCCGACCCACAGATACGCAGTATTTT
-	13	-	TRBJ1-5	TRBV7-8	CASSLAGGQPQHF	TGTGCCAGCAGCTTAGCAGGTGGCCAGCCCCAGCATTTT
-	16	-	TRBJ2-6	TRBV10-3	CAISRGGTPGANVLTF	TGTGCCATCAGTCGGGGCGGGACACCCGGGGCCAACGTCCTGACTTTC
-	13	-	TRBJ2-7	TRBV7-9	CAGGLTGEGEQYF	TGTGCCGGAGGCCTGACAGGGGAGGGCGAGCAGTACTTC
-	15	-	TRBJ2-1	TRBV14	CASSPTAKKANEQFF	TGTGCCAGCAGCCCGACAGCGAAAAAAGCCAATGAGCAGTTCTTC
-	13	-	TRBJ2-5	TRBV12-5	CASGPGDQETQYF	TGTGCTAGTGGCCCAGGGGACCAAGAGACCCAGTACTTC
-	13	-	TRBJ2-1	TRBV19	CASSLYQADEQFF	TGTGCCAGTAGCCTATATCAAGCCGATGAGCAGTTCTTC
TRBD1	15	-	TRBJ2-7	TRBV5-3	CARSLVGQGSYEQYF	TGTGCCAGAAGCTTGGTGGGACAGGGCTCCTACGAGCAGTACTTC